This TCR beta chain stems from a study of graft-versus-host responses after intestinal transplantation. Broader study findings: Recipient marrow harbored GvH clones, some of which surfaced first in ileum or blood. The presence of high graft-versus-host to host-versus-graft clonal ratios in allografts characterized patients with graft-donor T cell macrochimerism.

Profiled with immunoSEQ multiplex PCR; TCRdb holds only in-frame clones, not every one. The repertoire holds roughly 99,000 clones, with roughly 86% as singletons. Details on this clone: Its specificity is not known.

The length of the CDR3 is 17 residues. The germline CDR1 and CDR2 sequences are LNHNV and YYDKDF (reference sequence). V trimming: 5 bases; J trimming: 6 bases; junction bases outside the gene matches: 17. This sequence was found in a human patient who received an intestinal transplant, so some T cells may come from the graft donor. J is TRBJ1-1 and V is TRBV15; 8 bases match TRBD1. Sequencing was performed on PBMCs, taken 255 days after intestinal transplant. The CDR3 DNA follows: TGTGCCACCAGCTCCCCGGACAGGGCGCTTGGTCAGGCTGAAGCTTTCTTT. Protein: CATSSPDRALGQAEAFF.